The following is a T cell receptor (beta chain) sequence with its context. Data came from immunoSEQ multiplex PCR; TCRdb stores just in-frame clones and leaves some out. The repertoire has a few hundred thousand clones, about nine tenths of them found once; the top ten carry 3% to 4.5%. These data belong to a study of blood T cell repertoires in COVID-19. Germline CDR1 SGHVS, CDR2 FQNEAQ. The CDR3 contains 15 residues. The V and J ends lost 1 base and 3 bases respectively, with 13 bases between them. The clonotype was recovered from a woman between 55 and 75 years old with COVID-19, enrolled during active disease. Sequencing was carried out using peripheral blood. The rearrangement uses TRBV7-8 and TRBJ2-7; possible D gene TRBD1, 6 bases. CDR3 DNA sequence: TGTGCCAGCAGCTTAGGGTTCGCAGGGGACTACGAGCAGTACTTC. Its translation: CASSLGFAGDYEQYF.